This is a list of T cell receptor beta chains from one sample in a study of patients and donors after allogeneic stem cell transplantation. TCRdb redid the calling of the RT-PCR reads with MiXCR, one entry per CDR3 protein. The repertoire consists of over 30,000 distinct CDR3 sequences, with roughly a third occurring once and the leading ten covering over 60%. Sequenced input: blood, either unsorted or a sorted T cell fraction (not recorded which). The receptors were sampled from a human donor who was either an allogeneic HSCT recipient or a stem cell or donor lymphocyte infusion donor (not recorded which). It is not recorded whose cells these are; they may come from a transplant donor. The CDR3 runs from the conserved cysteine through the conserved F or W. D genes are given only for firm matches. Size is omitted from some rows. Given values are once, few, many or a class for expanded clones.

clone size	D gene	V gene	J gene	CDR3 protein	CDR3 DNA
-	-	TRBV20-1	TRBJ2-3	CSATSSRFSTDTQYF	TGCAGTGCTACCTCTAGCAGATTTAGCACAGATACGCAGTATTTT
-	-	TRBV7-9	TRBJ1-5	CASSSDSLSNQPQHF	TGTGCCAGCAGCTCTGACAGTCTTAGCAATCAGCCCCAGCATTTT
-	TRBD1	TRBV10-3	TRBJ1-2	CAIMGTGYGYTF	TGTGCCATCATGGGGACAGGGTATGGCTACACCTTC
many	TRBD1	TRBV29-1	TRBJ1-4	CSVAGGDEKLFF	TGCAGCGTTGCAGGGGGCGATGAAAAACTGTTTTTT
-	TRBD1	TRBV7-9	TRBJ2-5	CASSPDLGQVQETQYF	TGTGCCAGCAGCCCAGACCTAGGACAGGTCCAGGAGACCCAGTACTTC
-	-	TRBV5-1	TRBJ1-1	CASSSRTANTEAFF	TGCGCCAGCAGTTCACGGACAGCGAACACTGAAGCTTTCTTT
-	-	TRBV15	TRBJ1-2	CATSRVEQMYGYTF	TGTGCCACCAGCAGAGTGGAACAGATGTATGGCTACACCTTC
few	-	TRBV7-9	TRBJ2-7	CASSLGRRKSYEQYF	TGTGCCAGCAGCTTAGGTCGGAGGAAATCCTACGAGCAGTACTTC
-	-	TRBV6-2/TRBV6-3	TRBJ2-3	CASRTPGLSTDTQYF	TGTGCCAGCAGGACGCCGGGACTCAGCACAGATACGCAGTATTTT
-	-	TRBV7-9	TRBJ2-4	CASSPKKVVKNIQYF	TGTGCCAGCAGCCCGAAGAAGGTGGTCAAAAACATTCAGTACTTC
many	-	TRBV27	TRBJ1-6	CASSFMGADSPLHF	TGTGCCAGCAGTTTCATGGGGGCTGACTCACCCCTCCACTTT
few	-	TRBV5-5	TRBJ2-1	CASSWTWLSYNEQFF	TGTGCCAGCAGCTGGACATGGCTATCCTACAATGAGCAGTTCTTC
few	-	TRBV4-1	TRBJ2-6	CASSPGIGSGANVLTF	TGCGCCAGCAGCCCAGGGATTGGGTCTGGGGCCAACGTCCTGACTTTC
-	-	TRBV7-9	TRBJ1-5	CASSLGGESNQPQHF	TGTGCCAGCAGCTTAGGAGGGGAGAGCAATCAGCCCCAGCATTTT
-	-	TRBV15	TRBJ2-2	CATSRDHPQGPGELFF	TGTGCCACCAGCAGAGATCATCCACAGGGACCCGGGGAGCTGTTTTTT
-	TRBD2	TRBV7-2	TRBJ2-7	CASSFDRDYAYEQYF	TGTGCCAGCAGCTTTGACCGGGACTACGCCTACGAGCAGTACTTC
-	-	TRBV7-3	TRBJ2-5	CASSSSSGLQETQYF	TGTGCCAGCAGCTCTTCCTCGGGACTTCAAGAGACCCAGTACTTC
-	-	TRBV30	TRBJ1-1	CAWSRARTEAFF	TGTGCCTGGAGTCGTGCTCGCACTGAAGCTTTCTTT
few	-	TRBV6-2/TRBV6-3	TRBJ1-2	CASTRSQTAIYGYTF	TGTGCCAGCACCCGAAGCCAGACAGCGATCTATGGCTACACCTTC
-	TRBD2	TRBV20-1	TRBJ2-3	CSAREPGLAKSADTQYF	TGCAGTGCTAGGGAACCGGGACTAGCGAAGTCCGCAGATACGCAGTATTTT
many	-	TRBV20-1	TRBJ2-1	CSAISSRQDYNEQFF	TGCAGTGCTATTTCCAGCCGACAAGATTACAATGAGCAGTTCTTC
-	-	TRBV20-1	TRBJ1-2	CSASGTSYGYTF	TGCAGTGCTTCCGGGACTTCCTATGGCTACACCTTC
-	-	TRBV5-1	TRBJ2-6	CASSPYSSGANVLTF	TGCGCCAGCAGCCCCTACTCCTCTGGGGCCAACGTCCTGACTTTC
few	-	TRBV7-9	TRBJ1-1	CASSLGRVDTEAFF	TGTGCCAGCAGCTTAGGGCGCGTCGACACTGAAGCTTTCTTT
few	-	TRBV12-3/TRBV12-4	TRBJ2-2	CASSLRDGAGELFF	TGTGCCAGCAGTTTAAGGGATGGTGCCGGGGAGCTGTTTTTT
few	TRBD1	TRBV18	TRBJ1-4	CASSPRTGNEKLFF	TGTGCCAGCTCACCAAGGACAGGAAATGAAAAACTGTTTTTT
-	-	TRBV20-1	TRBJ2-1	CSARLALSYNEQFF	TGCAGTGCTAGGCTAGCGCTCTCCTACAATGAGCAGTTCTTC
many	TRBD1	TRBV12-3/TRBV12-4	TRBJ1-2	CASSHQDRAFGYGYTF	TGTGCCAGCAGCCACCAGGACAGGGCGTTTGGCTATGGCTACACCTTC
-	TRBD2	TRBV5-1	TRBJ2-3	CASSGGTSGLGDTQYF	TGCGCCAGCAGCGGCGGGACTAGCGGCCTCGGAGATACGCAGTATTTT
-	TRBD2	TRBV20-1	TRBJ2-1	CSARTSGGIRSYNEQFF	TGCAGTGCTCGGACTAGCGGGGGTATAAGGTCCTACAATGAGCAGTTCTTC
-	-	TRBV10-3	TRBJ1-1	CAISQDGNTEAFF	TGTGCCATCAGCCAGGACGGGAACACTGAAGCTTTCTTT
-	-	TRBV12-3/TRBV12-4	TRBJ2-1	CASSLGTTGGREQFF	TGTGCCAGCAGTTTGGGGACTACAGGGGGACGAGAGCAGTTCTTC
few	-	TRBV11-2	TRBJ1-2	CASRYRGSGYTF	TGTGCCAGCAGGTATAGGGGGAGCGGCTACACCTTC
many	-	TRBV4-3	TRBJ1-1	CASSQGANTEAFF	TGCGCCAGCAGCCAGGGAGCGAACACTGAAGCTTTCTTT
-	-	TRBV20-1	TRBJ1-5	CSASTRENQPQHF	TGCAGTGCTAGCACCAGAGAGAATCAGCCCCAGCATTTT
few	-	TRBV29-1	TRBJ2-1	CSVEGPLGGAAYNEQFF	TGCAGCGTTGAAGGCCCCCTGGGGGGAGCTGCCTACAATGAGCAGTTCTTC
many	-	TRBV10-3	TRBJ1-1	CAISEHGNTEAFF	TGTGCCATCAGTGAGCACGGCAACACTGAAGCTTTCTTT
-	TRBD2	TRBV24-1	TRBJ2-2	CATADPGLNTGELFF	TGTGCCACCGCCGACCCGGGACTAAACACCGGGGAGCTGTTTTTT
-	-	TRBV7-2	TRBJ1-1	CASSLVGRGGATEAFF	TGTGCCAGCAGCTTAGTTGGCAGGGGTGGTGCCACTGAAGCTTTCTTT
-	-	TRBV9	TRBJ1-1	CASSVGRGTEAFF	TGTGCCAGCAGCGTAGGGAGAGGAACTGAAGCTTTCTTT
-	-	TRBV12-3/TRBV12-4	TRBJ1-5	CASSLRGEGNQPQHF	TGTGCCAGCAGCCTCCGCGGGGAGGGCAATCAGCCCCAGCATTTT
-	-	TRBV11-2	TRBJ2-2	CASSLGPGELFF	TGTGCCAGCAGCTTAGGTCCCGGGGAGCTGTTTTTT
-	TRBD1	TRBV27	TRBJ1-4	CASSFDRGKGEKLFF	TGTGCCAGCAGTTTCGACAGGGGGAAGGGGGAAAAACTGTTTTTT
few	-	TRBV11-2	TRBJ1-3	CASSLTPKDTIYF	TGTGCCAGCAGCTTAACGCCGAAGGACACCATATATTTT
-	-	TRBV20-1	TRBJ2-2	CSATRRMNTGELFF	TGCAGTGCTACCAGACGGATGAACACCGGGGAGCTGTTTTTT
few	-	TRBV20-1	TRBJ1-1	CSATGQQAFF	TGCAGTGCTACTGGACAACAAGCTTTCTTT
-	TRBD1	TRBV20-1	TRBJ2-7	CSARWTGPKLSYEQYF	TGCAGTGCTAGATGGACAGGGCCCAAACTTTCCTACGAGCAGTACTTC
few	TRBD1	TRBV7-2	TRBJ1-2	CASSFRTGGTKTYGYTF	TGTGCCAGCAGCTTCCGGACAGGGGGAACAAAGACATATGGCTACACCTTC
few	-	TRBV20-1	TRBJ2-1	CSAMDTHNEQFF	TGCAGTGCCATGGACACTCACAATGAGCAGTTCTTC
-	TRBD1	TRBV20-1	TRBJ1-1	CSARDFGRGLSDTEAFF	TGCAGTGCTAGAGATTTCGGCAGGGGGCTTAGTGACACTGAAGCTTTCTTT
-	-	TRBV20-1	TRBJ2-3	CSRSQGFTDTQYF	TGTAGTCGCTCGCAGGGTTTCACAGATACGCAGTATTTT
-	-	TRBV29-1	TRBJ2-2	CSVLPRNTGELFF	TGCAGCGTTCTCCCTCGCAACACCGGGGAGCTGTTTTTT
-	-	TRBV5-1	TRBJ2-3	CASSNTDTQYF	TGCGCCAGCAGCAACACAGATACGCAGTATTTT
-	-	TRBV5-5	TRBJ1-1	CASSLEGGDDAFF	TGTGCCAGCAGCTTGGAGGGGGGCGATGATGCTTTCTTT
-	TRBD2	TRBV20-1	TRBJ2-7	CSARPRDYYEQYF	TGCAGTGCTAGACCTCGGGACTACTACGAGCAGTACTTC
few	TRBD2	TRBV6-2/TRBV6-3	TRBJ2-5	CASRIGTSGDPQETQYF	TGTGCCAGCAGAATTGGGACTAGCGGGGACCCCCAAGAGACCCAGTACTTC
few	-	TRBV11-2	TRBJ1-2	CASSPGWGYTF	TGTGCCAGCAGCCCAGGGTGGGGCTACACCTTC
many	TRBD1	TRBV7-9	TRBJ1-2	CASSFGTGDGYTF	TGTGCCAGCAGCTTTGGGACAGGGGATGGCTACACCTTC
-	-	TRBV7-2	TRBJ1-2	CASSLVAPVGDTF	TGTGCCAGCAGCTTAGTCGCCCCAGTAGGGGACACCTTC
-	TRBD2	TRBV24-1	TRBJ2-2	CATSRGGLASTGELFF	TGTGCCACCAGCCGAGGTGGACTAGCGTCGACCGGGGAGCTGTTTTTT